This TCR beta chain was sequenced during a study of low-dose radiotherapy and immunotherapy resistance in tumors. Study details: Patients took oral aspirin 300 mg daily for four cycles from cycle 1 day 1.

This clonotype came up many times. The sample's time point: before trial treatment. Alpha- and beta-chain coverage of first-strand cDNA came from TRAV- and TRBV-specific primers. With a V-primer adapter and a constant-region primer, TCRs were amplified for approximately 19 PCR cycles. TCRdb re-called the reads with MiXCR, one entry per CDR3 protein. The data contain 75,000 to 95,000 distinct CDR3 sequences, 15% to 20% of them singletons. The origin of this receptor is a male donor with prostate cancer. The sample here was PBMCs, taken before treatment.

The CDR3 loop reads CASSPPTSQETQYF. The CDR3 coding sequence is TGTGCCAGCTCACCACCCACCTCCCAAGAGACCCAGTACTTC. V usage is TRBV18 and J usage is TRBJ2-5; D is uncertain. V shed 0 bases and J shed 1 base, with 6 bases lying between them. Per germline, CDR1 KGHSH and CDR2 LQKENI. The CDR3 sequence is 14 residues long.